These 2 T cell receptor beta chains originate from one sample sequenced in a study of blood T cell repertoires in COVID-19. Clones were sequenced by immunoSEQ multiplex PCR, and TCRdb holds only the in-frame ones, with some missing. The sample has about 250,000 clones; 75% to 90% are singletons. The specimen sequenced was PBMCs or T cells enriched from blood (not recorded which). The receptors derive from a woman between 18 and 29 years old who had recovered from COVID-19.

The CDR3 sequence is CASSPDGVGNYGYTF. In DNA, the CDR3 is TGTGCCAGCTCGCCTGACGGGGTGGGGAACTATGGCTACACCTTC. The chain couples TRBV18 to TRBJ1-2; D gene uncertain. With 6 bases removed from V and 2 bases from J, the gap between germline ends came to 16 bases. Looked up from germline, CDR1 is KGHSH and CDR2 is LQKENI. CDR3 size: 15 residues.

This chain uses TRBV28 with TRBJ2-7; possible D gene TRBD2, 6 bases. The CDR3 length is 12 residues. Germline CDR1 reads MDHEN; CDR2 reads SYDVKM. Trimming removed 8 bases from V and 6 bases from J, with 14 bases in between. The CDR3 coding sequence is TGTGCCAGCGGCTTAGCGGCCGGCGAGCAGTACTTC. Encoded protein: CASGLAAGEQYF.